The clone carrying this T cell receptor (beta chain) has at least ten counts. The antigen remains unidentified. These data originate in a study of CD8 T cells in ankylosing spondylitis. Study-wide results and caveats: Disease-linked clones, CD8+, were relatively rare in peripheral blood.

The CDR3 has 16 residues. Trimming took 2 bases from V and 5 from J, leaving 18 bases between them. Germline V gene sequence: CDR1 MNHNS, CDR2 SASEGT. TCRdb re-called the 5' RACE reads with MiXCR, one entry per CDR3 protein. The sample lists nearly 350,000 distinct CDR3 sequences; roughly 15% were seen once. The chain employs TRBV6-1 and TRBJ2-5; D uncertain. Sample: blood, either unsorted or a sorted T cell fraction (not recorded which). The TCR was taken from a male donor with ankylosing spondylitis or in good health (not recorded which). The CDR3 sequence: CASSELDGEGRETQYF. The CDR3 nucleotides are TGTGCCAGCAGTGAATTGGACGGAGAAGGTCGGGAGACCCAGTACTTC.